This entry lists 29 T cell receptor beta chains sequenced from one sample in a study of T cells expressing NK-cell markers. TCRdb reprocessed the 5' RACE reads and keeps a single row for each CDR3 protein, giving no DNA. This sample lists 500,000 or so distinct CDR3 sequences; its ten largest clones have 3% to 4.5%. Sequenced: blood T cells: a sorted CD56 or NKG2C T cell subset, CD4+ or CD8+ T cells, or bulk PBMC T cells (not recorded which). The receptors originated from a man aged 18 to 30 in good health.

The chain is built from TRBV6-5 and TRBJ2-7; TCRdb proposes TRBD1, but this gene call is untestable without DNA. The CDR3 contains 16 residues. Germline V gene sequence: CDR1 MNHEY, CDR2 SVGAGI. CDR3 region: CASSYSGSPGSYEQYF.

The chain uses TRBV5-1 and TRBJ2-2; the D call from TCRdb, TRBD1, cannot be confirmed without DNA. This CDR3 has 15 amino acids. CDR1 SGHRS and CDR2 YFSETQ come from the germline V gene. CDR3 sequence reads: CASSPPGGRTGELFF.

CDR3 protein: CASSPVHLPFF. J is TRBJ2-1 and V is TRBV12-3 or TRBV12-4. The CDR3 has 11 amino acids.

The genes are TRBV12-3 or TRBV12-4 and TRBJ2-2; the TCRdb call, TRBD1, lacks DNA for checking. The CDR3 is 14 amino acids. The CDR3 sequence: CASTRAGGLGELFF.

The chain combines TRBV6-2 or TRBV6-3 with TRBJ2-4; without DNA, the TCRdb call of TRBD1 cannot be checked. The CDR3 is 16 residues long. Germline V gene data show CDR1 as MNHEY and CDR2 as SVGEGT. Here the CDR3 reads CASSYSTGGAKNIQYF.

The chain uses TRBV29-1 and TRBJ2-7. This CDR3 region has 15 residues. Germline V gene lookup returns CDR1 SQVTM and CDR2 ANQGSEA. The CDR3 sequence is CSVVLPTRNSYEQYF.

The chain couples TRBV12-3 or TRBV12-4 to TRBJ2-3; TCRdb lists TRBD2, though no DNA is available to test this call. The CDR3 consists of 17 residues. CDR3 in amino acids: CASSFQVSGREADTQYF.

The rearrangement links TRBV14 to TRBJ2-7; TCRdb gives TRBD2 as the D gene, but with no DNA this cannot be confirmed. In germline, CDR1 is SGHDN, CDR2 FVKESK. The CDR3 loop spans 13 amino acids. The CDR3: CASSQSSGLEQYF.

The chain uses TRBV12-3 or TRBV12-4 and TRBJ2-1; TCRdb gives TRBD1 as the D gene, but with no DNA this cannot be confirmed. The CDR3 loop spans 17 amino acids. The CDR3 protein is CASSLMSASVGASEQFF.

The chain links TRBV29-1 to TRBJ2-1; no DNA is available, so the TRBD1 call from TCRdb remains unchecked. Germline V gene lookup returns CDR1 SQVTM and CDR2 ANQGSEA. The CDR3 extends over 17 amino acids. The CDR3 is CSVGGFKLGTDYNEQFF.

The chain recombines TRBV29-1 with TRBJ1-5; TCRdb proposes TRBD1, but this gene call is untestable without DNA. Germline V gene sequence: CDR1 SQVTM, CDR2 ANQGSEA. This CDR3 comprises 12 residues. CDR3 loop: CSARTGAQPQHF.

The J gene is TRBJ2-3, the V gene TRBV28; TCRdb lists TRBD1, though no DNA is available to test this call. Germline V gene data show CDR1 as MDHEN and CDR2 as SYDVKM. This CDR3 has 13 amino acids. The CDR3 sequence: CASSRQDPDTQYF. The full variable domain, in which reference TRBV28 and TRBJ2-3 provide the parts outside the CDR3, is DVKVTQSSRYLVKRTGEKVFLECVQDMDHENMFWYRQDPGLGLRLIYFSYDVKMKEKGDIPEGYSVSREKKERFSLILESASTNQTSMYLCASSRQDPDTQYFGPGTRLTVL.

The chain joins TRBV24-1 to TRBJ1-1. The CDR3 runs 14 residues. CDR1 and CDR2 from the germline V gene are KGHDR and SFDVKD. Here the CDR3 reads CATSDRGPNTEAFF.

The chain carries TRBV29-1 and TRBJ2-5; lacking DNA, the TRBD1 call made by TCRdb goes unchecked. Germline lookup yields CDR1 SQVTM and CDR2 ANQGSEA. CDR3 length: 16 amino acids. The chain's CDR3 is CSVGRRGTVDQETQYF.

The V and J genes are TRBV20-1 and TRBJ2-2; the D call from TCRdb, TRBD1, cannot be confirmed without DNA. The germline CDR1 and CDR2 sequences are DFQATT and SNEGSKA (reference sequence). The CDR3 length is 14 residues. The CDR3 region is CSATEGQLTGELFF.

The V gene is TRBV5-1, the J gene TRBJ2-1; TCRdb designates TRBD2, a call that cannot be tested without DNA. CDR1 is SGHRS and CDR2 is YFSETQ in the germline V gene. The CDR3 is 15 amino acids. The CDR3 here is CASSGSLTPYNEQFF.

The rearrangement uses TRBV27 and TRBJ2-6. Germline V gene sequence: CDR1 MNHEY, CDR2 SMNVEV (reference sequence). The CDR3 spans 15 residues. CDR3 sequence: CASSLSQAGANVLTF.

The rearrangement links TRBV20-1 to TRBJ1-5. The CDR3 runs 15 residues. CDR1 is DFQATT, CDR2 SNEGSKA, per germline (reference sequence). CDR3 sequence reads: CSARDRQYGHQPQHF.

The CDR3 here is CANAGLGDTQYF. The gene calls are TRBV12-3 or TRBV12-4 and TRBJ2-3; TCRdb's D call, TRBD2, is unchecked because there is no DNA. The CDR3 has 12 amino acids.

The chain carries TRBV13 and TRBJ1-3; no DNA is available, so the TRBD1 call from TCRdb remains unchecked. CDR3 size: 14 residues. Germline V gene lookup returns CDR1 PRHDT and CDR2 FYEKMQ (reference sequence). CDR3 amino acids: CASSPRTVGNTIYF.

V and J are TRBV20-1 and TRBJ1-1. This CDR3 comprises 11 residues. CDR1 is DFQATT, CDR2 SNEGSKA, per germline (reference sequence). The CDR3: CSASGPSGAFF.

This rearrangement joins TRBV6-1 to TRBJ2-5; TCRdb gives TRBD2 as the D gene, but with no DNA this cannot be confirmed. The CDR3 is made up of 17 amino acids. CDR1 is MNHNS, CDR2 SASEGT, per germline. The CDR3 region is CASTLGLAGLYQETQYF.

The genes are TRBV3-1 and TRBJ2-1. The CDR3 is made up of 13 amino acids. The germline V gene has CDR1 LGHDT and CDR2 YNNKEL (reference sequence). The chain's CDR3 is CASSQAPKGEQFF.

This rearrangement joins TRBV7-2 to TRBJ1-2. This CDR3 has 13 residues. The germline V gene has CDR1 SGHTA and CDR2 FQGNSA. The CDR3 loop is CASSPQQAGGYTF.

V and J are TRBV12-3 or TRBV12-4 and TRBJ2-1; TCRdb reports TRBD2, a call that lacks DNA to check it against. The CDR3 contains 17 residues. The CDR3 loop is CASSLGLAGGPGNEQFF.

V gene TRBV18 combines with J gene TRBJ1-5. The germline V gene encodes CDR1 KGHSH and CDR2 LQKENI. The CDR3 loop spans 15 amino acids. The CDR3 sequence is CASSPPGFGNQPQHF.

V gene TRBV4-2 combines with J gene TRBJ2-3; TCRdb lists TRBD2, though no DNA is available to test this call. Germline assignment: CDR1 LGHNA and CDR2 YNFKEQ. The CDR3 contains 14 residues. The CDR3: CASSPTSVVDTQYF.

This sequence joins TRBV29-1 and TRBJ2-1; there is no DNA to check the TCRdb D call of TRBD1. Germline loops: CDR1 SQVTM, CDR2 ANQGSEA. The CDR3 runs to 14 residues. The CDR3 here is CSVDVVGLRNEQFF.

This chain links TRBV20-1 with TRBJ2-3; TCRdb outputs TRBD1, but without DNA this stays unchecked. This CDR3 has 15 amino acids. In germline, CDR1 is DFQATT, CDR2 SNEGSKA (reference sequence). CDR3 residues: CSARDGTGVTDTQYF.